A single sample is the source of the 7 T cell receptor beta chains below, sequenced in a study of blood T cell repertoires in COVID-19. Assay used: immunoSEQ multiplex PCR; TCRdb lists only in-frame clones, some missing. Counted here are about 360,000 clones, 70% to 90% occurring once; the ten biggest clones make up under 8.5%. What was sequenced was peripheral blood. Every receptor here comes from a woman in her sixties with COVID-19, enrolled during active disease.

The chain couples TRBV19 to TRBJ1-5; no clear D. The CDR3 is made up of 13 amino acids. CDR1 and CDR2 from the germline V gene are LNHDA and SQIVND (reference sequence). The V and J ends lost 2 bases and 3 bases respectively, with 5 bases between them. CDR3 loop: CASSIQNNQPQHF. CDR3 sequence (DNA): TGTGCCAGTAGTATACAAAACAATCAGCCCCAGCATTTT.

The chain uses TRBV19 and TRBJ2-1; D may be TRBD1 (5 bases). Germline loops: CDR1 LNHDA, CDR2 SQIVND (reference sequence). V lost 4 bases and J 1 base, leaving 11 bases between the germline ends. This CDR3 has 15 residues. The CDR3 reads CASSTAAGSYNEQFF. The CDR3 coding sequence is TGTGCCAGTAGTACCGCGGCAGGGTCCTACAATGAGCAGTTCTTC.

The DNA of the CDR3 is TGTGCCAGCTCACCTACGACTAGCGGGGGCGCTGGGGAGCAGTACTTC. It codes for CASSPTTSGGAGEQYF. J is TRBJ2-7 and V is TRBV18; 12 bases are a match to TRBD2. This CDR3 region has 16 residues. V was pared by 3 bases and J by 7 bases, with 10 bases of the junction left unmatched. Germline V gene lookup returns CDR1 KGHSH and CDR2 LQKENI.

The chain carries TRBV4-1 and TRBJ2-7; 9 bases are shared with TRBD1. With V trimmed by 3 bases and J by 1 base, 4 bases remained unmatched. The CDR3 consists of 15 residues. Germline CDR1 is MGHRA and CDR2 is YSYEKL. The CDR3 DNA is TGCGCCAGCAGCCACCGGGACAGGGATTCCTACGAGCAGTACTTC. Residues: CASSHRDRDSYEQYF.

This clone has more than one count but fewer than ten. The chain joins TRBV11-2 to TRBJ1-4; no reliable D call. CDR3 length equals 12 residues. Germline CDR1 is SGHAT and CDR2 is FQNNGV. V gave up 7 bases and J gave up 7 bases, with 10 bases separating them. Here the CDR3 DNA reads TGTGCCAGCACCTACGGTGGTGAAAAACTGTTTTTT. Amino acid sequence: CASTYGGEKLFF.

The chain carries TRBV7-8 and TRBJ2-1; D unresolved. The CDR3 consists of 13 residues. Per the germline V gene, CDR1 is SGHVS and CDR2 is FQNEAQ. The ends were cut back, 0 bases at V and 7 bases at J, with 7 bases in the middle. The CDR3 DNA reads TGTGCCAGCAGCTTAGCGAGAGAGAATGAGCAGTTCTTC. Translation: CASSLARENEQFF. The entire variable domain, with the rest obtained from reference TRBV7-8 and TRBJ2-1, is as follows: GAGVSQSPRYKVAKRGQDVALRCDPISGHVSLFWYQQALGQGPEFLTYFQNEAQLDKSGLPSDRFFAERPEGSVSTLKIQRTQQEDSAVYLCASSLARENEQFFGPGTRLTVL.

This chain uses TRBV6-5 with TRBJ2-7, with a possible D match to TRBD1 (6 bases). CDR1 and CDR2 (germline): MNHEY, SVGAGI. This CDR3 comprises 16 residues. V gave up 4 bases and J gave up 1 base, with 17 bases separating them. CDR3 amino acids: CASSSSQTGSSYEQYF. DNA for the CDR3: TGTGCCAGCAGTTCTTCCCAGACAGGATCATCCTACGAGCAGTACTTC.